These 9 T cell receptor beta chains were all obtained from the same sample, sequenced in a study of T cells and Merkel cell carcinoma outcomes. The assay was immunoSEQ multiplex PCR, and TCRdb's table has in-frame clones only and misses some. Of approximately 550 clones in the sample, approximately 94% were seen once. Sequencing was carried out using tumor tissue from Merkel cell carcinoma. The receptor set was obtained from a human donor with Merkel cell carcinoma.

CDR3 region: CASSPSGGYKGETQYF. In nucleotides, the CDR3 is TGTGCCAGCAGCCCTAGCGGGGGCTACAAGGGAGAGACCCAGTACTTC. V and J are TRBV7-2 and TRBJ2-5; the match to TRBD2 covers 10 bases. CDR3 size: 16 residues. After removal of 5 bases from V and 4 bases from J, the junction contained 10 bases not matched to a gene. Germline V CDR1 and CDR2: SGHTA, FQGNSA.

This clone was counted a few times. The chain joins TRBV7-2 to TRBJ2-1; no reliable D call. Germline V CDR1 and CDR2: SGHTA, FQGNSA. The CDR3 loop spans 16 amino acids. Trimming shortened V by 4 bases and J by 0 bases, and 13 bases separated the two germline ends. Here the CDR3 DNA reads TGTGCCAGCAGCTCAGCCCCCCCCGGCTCCTACAATGAGCAGTTCTTC. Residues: CASSSAPPGSYNEQFF. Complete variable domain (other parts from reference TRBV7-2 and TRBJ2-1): GAGVSQSPSNKVTEKGKDVELRCDPISGHTALYWYRQSLGQGLEFLIYFQGNSAPDKSGLPSDRFSAERTGGSVSTLTIQRTQQEDSAVYLCASSSAPPGSYNEQFFGPGTRLTVL.

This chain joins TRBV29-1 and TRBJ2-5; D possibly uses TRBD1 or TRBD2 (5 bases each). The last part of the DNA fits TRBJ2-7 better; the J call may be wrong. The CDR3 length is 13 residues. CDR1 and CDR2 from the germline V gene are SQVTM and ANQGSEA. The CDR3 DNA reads TGCAGCGCCACAGGAGGAAGCTCCTACGAGCAGTACTTC. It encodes CSATGGSSYEQYF.

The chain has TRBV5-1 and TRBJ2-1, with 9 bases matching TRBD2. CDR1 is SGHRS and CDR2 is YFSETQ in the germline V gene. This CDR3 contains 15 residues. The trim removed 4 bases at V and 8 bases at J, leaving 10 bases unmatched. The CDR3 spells CASSPSSGVGYEQFF. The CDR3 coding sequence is TGCGCCAGCAGCCCTTCTAGCGGGGTCGGGTATGAGCAGTTCTTC.

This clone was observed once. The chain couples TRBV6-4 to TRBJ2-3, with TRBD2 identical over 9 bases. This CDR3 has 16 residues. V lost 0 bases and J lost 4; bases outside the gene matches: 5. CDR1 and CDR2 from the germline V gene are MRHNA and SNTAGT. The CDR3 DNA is TGTGCCAGCAGTGACTCTGGGACTAGCCGCGCAGATACGCAGTATTTT. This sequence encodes CASSDSGTSRADTQYF.

The CDR3 here is CASSLLDTQYF. CDR3 nucleotide sequence: TGTGCCAGCAGCCTTTTGGATACGCAGTATTTT. V usage is TRBV7-2 and J usage is TRBJ2-3; no reliable D call. From germline, CDR1 is SGHTA and CDR2 FQGNSA. Trimming stripped 5 bases from V and 6 bases from J, with 6 bases between. The CDR3 covers 11 residues.

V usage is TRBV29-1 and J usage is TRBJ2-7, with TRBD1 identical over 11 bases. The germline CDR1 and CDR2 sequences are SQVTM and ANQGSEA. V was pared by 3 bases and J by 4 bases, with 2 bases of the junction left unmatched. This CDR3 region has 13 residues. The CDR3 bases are TGCAGCGTTGAGGGGACAGGGGGATACGAGCAGTACTTC. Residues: CSVEGTGGYEQYF.

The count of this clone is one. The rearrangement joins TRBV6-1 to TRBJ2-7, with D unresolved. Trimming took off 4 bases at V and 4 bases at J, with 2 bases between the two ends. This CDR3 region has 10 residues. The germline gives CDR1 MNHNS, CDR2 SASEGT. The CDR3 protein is CASSVYEQYF. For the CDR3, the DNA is TGTGCCAGCAGTGTATACGAGCAGTACTTC.

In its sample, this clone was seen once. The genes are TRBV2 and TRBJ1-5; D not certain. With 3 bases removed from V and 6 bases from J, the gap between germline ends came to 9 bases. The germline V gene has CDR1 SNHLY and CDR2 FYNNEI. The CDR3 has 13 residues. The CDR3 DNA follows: TGTGCCAGCAGTGAGGATACAATTCAGCCCCAGCATTTT. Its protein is CASSEDTIQPQHF.